The 12 T cell receptor beta chains reported below all come from one sample, sequenced in a study of T cell repertoires in cytomegalovirus infection. TCRdb re-derived calls from the reads in MiXCR, one entry per CDR3 protein. The data show hundreds of thousands of distinct CDR3 sequences, 20% to 25% seen once. The specimen sequenced was CD8+ T cells from PBMCs. The source of these receptors is a human donor in good health (CMV status not recorded). Some clones in this sample may be carry-over from other donors' samples.

The chain uses TRBV27 and TRBJ2-7, with D uncertain. Germline CDR1 is MNHEY and CDR2 is SMNVEV (reference sequence). Trimming stripped 4 bases from V and 3 bases from J, with 13 bases between. The CDR3 has 14 residues. CDR3 nucleotide sequence: TGTGCCAGCAGTTCGCACCGGGCCCTCTACGAGCAGTACTTC. This gives the protein CASSSHRALYEQYF.

This clonotype was picked up many times. The chain uses TRBV7-6 and TRBJ2-1; D gene unclear. V was trimmed by 7 bases and J by 1 base, leaving 14 bases between them. The CDR3 spans 15 residues. Germline V gives CDR1 SGHVS, CDR2 FNYEAQ. The CDR3 sequence is CASTQGHESYNEQFF. The CDR3 DNA is TGTGCCAGCACGCAAGGGCACGAGTCCTACAATGAGCAGTTCTTC.

The genes are TRBV2 and TRBJ1-1; the match to TRBD1 covers 8 bases. Germline V gives CDR1 SNHLY, CDR2 FYNNEI. The CDR3 has 16 amino acids. Losses at the gene ends were 5 bases for V and 0 bases for J; bases not matched to a gene: 8. The CDR3 region is CASSSDRDQMNTEAFF. CDR3 DNA sequence: TGTGCCAGCAGTTCGGACAGGGATCAGATGAACACTGAAGCTTTCTTT. Combining the CDR3 with reference TRBV2 and TRBJ1-1 gives the whole variable domain EPEVTQTPSHQVTQMGQEVILRCVPISNHLYFYWYRQILGQKVEFLVSFYNNEISEKSEIFDDQFSVERPDGSNFTLKIRSTKLEDSAMYFCASSSDRDQMNTEAFFGQGTRLTVV.

The rearrangement links TRBV6-6 to TRBJ2-5; perhaps TRBD2 as D (7 bases). V was cut by 7 bases and J by 2 bases, with 17 bases left in between. There are 15 residues in the CDR3. Looked up from germline, CDR1 is MNHNY and CDR2 is SVGAGI (reference sequence). CDR3 loop: CASITGRGHQETQYF. CDR3 coding DNA: TGTGCCAGCATTACAGGGCGGGGGCATCAAGAGACCCAGTACTTC.

As to this clonotype: With a much larger clone just one base away, this may be a read error. The chain links TRBV7-6 to TRBJ2-1, with a possible D match to TRBD1 (5 bases). Germline V gives CDR1 SGHVS, CDR2 FNYEAQ. The CDR3 consists of 12 residues. The DNA for the CDR3 is TGTGCCAGCAGTGAGCAGGACAATGAGCAGTCCTTC. It is translated as CASSEQDNEQSF.

This sequence joins TRBV27 and TRBJ1-1, with D possibly matching TRBD1 (5 bases). The CDR3 runs 14 residues. The germline V and J ends were trimmed by 3 bases and 4 bases, with 12 bases remaining between them. Per germline, CDR1 MNHEY and CDR2 SMNVEV (reference sequence). The CDR3 sequence: CASSLGRHLTEAFF. CDR3 nucleotide sequence: TGTGCCAGCAGTTTGGGGCGTCATCTCACTGAAGCTTTCTTT.

This clonotype was detected a few times. V usage is TRBV24-1 and J usage is TRBJ1-1, with D hard to call. V lost 3 bases and J lost 1, with 5 bases in between. CDR3 length equals 13 residues. From germline, CDR1 is KGHDR and CDR2 SFDVKD. The chain's CDR3 is CATSDHWNTEAFF. CDR3 nucleotide sequence: TGTGCCACCAGTGATCATTGGAACACTGAAGCTTTCTTT.

This clonotype has a handful of counts. The rearrangement uses TRBV6-6 and TRBJ2-3; TRBD2 matches at 12 bases. V was pared by 0 bases and J by 1 base, with 5 bases of the junction left unmatched. Per germline, CDR1 MNHNY and CDR2 SVGAGI (reference sequence). The CDR3 contains 18 residues. The CDR3 nucleotides are TGTGCCAGCAGTTACTCCTGGACTAGCGGGGACCGCACAGATACGCAGTATTTT. Translating it yields CASSYSWTSGDRTDTQYF.

There are a few counts of this clonotype. The chain carries TRBV12-3 or TRBV12-4 and TRBJ1-1; tentatively, D is TRBD1 (5 bases). The germline V and J ends were trimmed by 5 bases and 5 bases, with 9 bases remaining between them. This CDR3 is 12 amino acids long. The CDR3 DNA sequence: TGTGCCAGCAGTGACAGTGAAACTGAAGCTTTCTTT. Residues: CASSDSETEAFF.

This clonotype was observed many times. The V gene is TRBV6-1, the J gene TRBJ1-5, with 10 positions matching TRBD1. The CDR3 runs 15 residues. Trimming removed 1 base from V and 7 bases from J; junction bases left unmatched: 4. Germline-derived CDR1 and CDR2 are MNHNS and SASEGT. CDR3 DNA: TGTGCCAGCAGTGAAGGGACAGGGGGTTTACAGCCCCAGCATTTT. It translates to CASSEGTGGLQPQHF.

CDR3 sequence reads: CASTLGLAGANTGELFF. Here the CDR3 DNA reads TGTGCCAGCACCCTGGGACTAGCGGGGGCGAACACCGGGGAGCTGTTTTTT. The V gene is TRBV2, the J gene TRBJ2-2; TRBD2 agrees at 14 bases. Looked up from germline, CDR1 is SNHLY and CDR2 is FYNNEI. V lost 7 bases to trimming and J lost 0 bases; unmatched junction nucleotides: 4. The CDR3 length is 17 residues.

On this clonotype itself: A much larger clone lies one base from this, so it may be a read error. The V and J genes are TRBV7-2 and TRBJ2-4; 7 bases line up with TRBD1. The CDR3 covers 15 residues. Germline CDR1 is SGHTA and CDR2 is FQGNSA. The CDR3 loop reads CATSRDSTAKNIQYF. Here the CDR3 DNA reads TGTGCCACCAGCCGGGACAGCACGGCCAAAAACATTCAGTACTTC.